A selection of T cell receptor beta chains follows, all from one sample in a study of cytomegalovirus exposure and HLA in healthy donors. The data were produced by immunoSEQ multiplex PCR, yet TCRdb's version contains in-frame clones alone and is incomplete. The sample holds roughly 180,000 clones, under 9.5% seen once. The sample consisted of PBMCs. The receptor set was obtained from a woman aged 25 to 39 in good health and CMV-seropositive. CDR3s leave out the opening cysteine and the closing phenylalanine or tryptophan. A D gene is named only where the DNA matches it firmly. Size is stated for part of the rows, as once, few or many counts, or as a class when the clone is expanded.

TRBV18	few	NA	TRBJ2-2	ASSPPGSGELF
TRBV19	NA	NA	TRBJ1-2	ASSEGFNYGYT
TRBV2	few	TRBD2	TRBJ2-7	ASSDVGGLAGGISYEQY
TRBV18	NA	NA	TRBJ1-3	ASSPPGGLGNTIY
TRBV7-9	NA	NA	TRBJ2-3	ASSLARSSTDTQY
TRBV11-2	few	NA	TRBJ1-1	ASSSRTEAF
TRBV6-1	few	TRBD1	TRBJ1-5	ATLTGENQPQH
TRBV5-4	few	NA	TRBJ2-3	ASSLGGQDTQY
TRBV7-8	few	NA	TRBJ2-7	ASSKRTEGIESEQY
TRBV5-1	few	TRBD1	TRBJ1-2	ASSLEGQGFGYT
TRBV11-2	many	TRBD1	TRBJ1-2	ASSLDYTGDKDGYT
TRBV5-1	few	NA	TRBJ2-5	ASSLARGYGETQY
TRBV6-1	many	TRBD1	TRBJ1-4	ASSEVPTGSNEKLF
TRBV30	few	NA	TRBJ2-1	AWSVLGSNEQF
TRBV25-1	few	TRBD1	TRBJ1-2	ASSAGTGGRGYT
TRBV15	NA	TRBD2	TRBJ2-3	ATSRTSGRAFSTDTQY
TRBV15	few	NA	TRBJ2-6	ATSREEPSGANVLT
TRBV6-4	few	TRBD2	TRBJ2-1	ASSEASGSYNEQF
TRBV7-2	NA	NA	TRBJ1-1	ASSSGLLEAF
TRBV7-2	few	TRBD2	TRBJ2-7	ASSPEASGPYEQY
TRBV30	few	NA	TRBJ1-4	AWSASGEKLF
TRBV5-1	NA	NA	TRBJ1-3	ASSRASSKSGNTIY
TRBV7-9	few	NA	TRBJ2-3	ASSSGNFNTDTQY
TRBV6-5	NA	NA	TRBJ2-1	ARYRLSSYNEQF
TRBV7-6	NA	NA	TRBJ2-1	ASSLGGLPSYNEQF
TRBV7-8	NA	TRBD1	TRBJ2-3	ASSRRDRGRRDTQY